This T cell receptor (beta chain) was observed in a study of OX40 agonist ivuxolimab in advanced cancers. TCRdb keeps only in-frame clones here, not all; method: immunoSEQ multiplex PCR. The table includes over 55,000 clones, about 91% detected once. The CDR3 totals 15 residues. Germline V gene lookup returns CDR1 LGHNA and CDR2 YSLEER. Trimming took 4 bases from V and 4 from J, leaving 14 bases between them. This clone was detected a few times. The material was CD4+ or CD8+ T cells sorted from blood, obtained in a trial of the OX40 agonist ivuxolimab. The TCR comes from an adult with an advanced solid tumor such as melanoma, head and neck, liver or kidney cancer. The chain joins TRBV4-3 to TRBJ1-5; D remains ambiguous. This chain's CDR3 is CASSPGPTSNQPQHF. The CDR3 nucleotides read TGCGCCAGCAGCCCCGGGCCCACCTCTAATCAGCCCCAGCATTTT.